This T cell receptor (beta chain) is drawn from a study of blood T cells in healthy people across ages. Overall study: The template switching approach captured approximately one barcoded beta molecule for every two T cells.

The germline V gene encodes CDR1 DFQATT and CDR2 SNEGSKA (reference sequence). CDR3 size: 13 residues. A second PCR of about 6 to 11 cycles used a sample-barcoded 5' primer and a J-beta primer mix. TCRdb re-called the 5' RACE reads with MiXCR, one entry per CDR3 protein. The data contain 890,000 or so distinct CDR3 sequences, less than 80% of them singletons. Every donor gave 7.5 to 10 milliliters of peripheral blood. The chain has TRBV20-1 and TRBJ2-5, with D perhaps assigned TRBD1 or TRBD2 (6 bases each). The J call is uncertain, as TRBJ2-7 better fits the DNA end. This receptor was identified in a man aged 25 to 40 in good health. The sequenced sample was blood. CDR3 nucleotides: TGCAGTGCTAGAGGCCGGGGGCGCGACGAGCAGTACTTC. Protein product: CSARGRGRDEQYF.